This TCR beta chain was captured in a study of OX40 agonist ivuxolimab in advanced cancers. Trimming took off 2 bases at V and 5 bases at J, with 16 bases between the two ends. This CDR3 region has 15 residues. The germline V gene has CDR1 SEHNR and CDR2 FQNEAQ (reference sequence). The study, taken as a whole, reports: Relative to CD4+, CD8+ T cells held more expanded clones on average. Nonresponders, in some cases, also had low normalized T-cell clonal expansion. No determination was made of the antigen specificity of the expanded peripheral T cells.

Clones were read by immunoSEQ multiplex PCR, and TCRdb kept only the in-frame ones, dropping some. This table holds 58,000 or so clones, over 80% found once. Regarding this clone: The antigen is not known.

Specimen: CD4+ or CD8+ T cells sorted from blood, collected in a trial of the OX40 agonist ivuxolimab. The chain has TRBV7-9 and TRBJ2-7; tentative D call: TRBD1 (6 bases). The sequence came from an adult with an advanced solid tumor such as melanoma, head and neck, liver or kidney cancer. The CDR3 region is CASSLPMRGTNEQYF. DNA for the CDR3: TGTGCCAGCAGCTTACCCATGAGGGGGACCAACGAGCAGTACTTC.